This T cell receptor beta chain was identified during a study of radiotherapy plus CTLA-4 blockade in lung cancer. The length of the CDR3 is 15 residues. Germline assignment: CDR1 SGHTA and CDR2 FQGNSA. Trimming stripped 4 bases from V and 1 base from J, with 10 bases between. Using immunoSEQ multiplex PCR, the repertoire was profiled, and TCRdb retains in-frame clones only, with some absent. The table has around 30,000 clones, around 70% seen once; the top ten hold around 4.5%. The sequence was collected from a human donor with non-small cell lung cancer whose response to radiotherapy plus ipilimumab could not be evaluated. The starting material was peripheral blood, obtained from a patient treated with radiotherapy plus ipilimumab. This chain uses TRBV7-2 with TRBJ2-2, with D tentatively TRBD2 (5 bases). CDR3 region: CASSSRVGNTGELFF. CDR3 sequence (DNA): TGTGCCAGCAGCTCGCGGGTCGGGAACACCGGGGAGCTGTTTTTT.